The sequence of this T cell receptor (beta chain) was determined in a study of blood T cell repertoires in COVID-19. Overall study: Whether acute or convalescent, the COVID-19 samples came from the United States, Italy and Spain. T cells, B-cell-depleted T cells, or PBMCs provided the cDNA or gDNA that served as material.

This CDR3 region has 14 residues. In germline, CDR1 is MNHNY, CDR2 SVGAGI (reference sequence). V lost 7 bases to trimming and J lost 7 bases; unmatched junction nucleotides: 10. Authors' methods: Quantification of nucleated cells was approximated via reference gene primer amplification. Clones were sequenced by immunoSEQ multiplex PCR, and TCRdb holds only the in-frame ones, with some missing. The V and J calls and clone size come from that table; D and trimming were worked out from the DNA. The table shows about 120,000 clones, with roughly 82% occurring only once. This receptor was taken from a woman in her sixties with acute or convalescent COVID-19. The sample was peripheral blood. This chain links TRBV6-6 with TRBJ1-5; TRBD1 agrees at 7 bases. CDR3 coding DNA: TGTGCCAGCATAAGACAGGGTGGCGACCAGCCCCAGCATTTT. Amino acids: CASIRQGGDQPQHF.